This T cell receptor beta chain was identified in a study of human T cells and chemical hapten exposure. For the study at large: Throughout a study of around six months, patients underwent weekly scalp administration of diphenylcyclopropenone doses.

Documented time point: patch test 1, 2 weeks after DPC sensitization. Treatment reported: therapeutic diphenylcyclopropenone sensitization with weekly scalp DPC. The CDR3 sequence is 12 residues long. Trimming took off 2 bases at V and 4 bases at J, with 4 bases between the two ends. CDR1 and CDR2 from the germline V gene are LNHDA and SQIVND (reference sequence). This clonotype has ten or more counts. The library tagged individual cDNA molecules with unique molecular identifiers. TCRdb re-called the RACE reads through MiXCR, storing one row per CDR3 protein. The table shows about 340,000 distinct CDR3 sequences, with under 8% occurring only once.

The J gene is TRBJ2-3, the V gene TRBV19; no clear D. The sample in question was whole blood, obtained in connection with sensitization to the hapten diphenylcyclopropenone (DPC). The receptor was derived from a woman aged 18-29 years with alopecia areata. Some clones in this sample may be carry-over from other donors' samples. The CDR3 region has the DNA TGTGCCAGTAGTATACAATCAGATACGCAGTATTTT. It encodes CASSIQSDTQYF.